The present T cell receptor beta chain was sequenced within a study of beta chain features in type 1 diabetes. This clone was seen a handful of times. Its antigen remains unidentified. Expressed TCRB transcripts were sequenced, since all the RNA that had been isolated was reverse transcribed. The table came from immunoSEQ multiplex PCR; TCRdb's copy has only in-frame clones and leaves some out. The sample includes 160,000 or so clones, just over 9% of them seen just once. Study outcomes and limitations: Naive, central memory and regulatory TCRB repertoires appeared more similar among patients than healthy donors. All four CD4+ subsets of Type 1 diabetes patients contained TCRB CDR3s that were moderately but significantly shorter.

Each of the sorted populations had a purity greater than 95%. Source material: central memory CD4+ T cells from blood. The source of this sequence is a woman younger than 35 in good health.

The CDR3 here is CASKRTDSTDTQYF. The CDR3 nucleotides are TGTGCCAGCAAAAGGACAGATAGCACAGATACGCAGTATTTT. The J gene is TRBJ2-3, the V gene TRBV6-4, with a weak D call TRBD1 (6 bases). Between the trimmed V and J ends, which lost 7 bases and 0 bases, there was a span of 11 bases. This CDR3 contains 14 residues. The germline CDR1 and CDR2 sequences are MRHNA and SNTAGT.